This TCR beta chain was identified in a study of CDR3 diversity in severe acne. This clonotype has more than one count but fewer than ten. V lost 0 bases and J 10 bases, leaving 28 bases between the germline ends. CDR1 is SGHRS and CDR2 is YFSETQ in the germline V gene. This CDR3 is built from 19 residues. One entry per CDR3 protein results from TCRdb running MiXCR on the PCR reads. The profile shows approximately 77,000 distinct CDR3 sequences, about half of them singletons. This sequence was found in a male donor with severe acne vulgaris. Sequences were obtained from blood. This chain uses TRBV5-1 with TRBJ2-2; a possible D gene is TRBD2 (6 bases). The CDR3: CASSLAFFNVEGNHEELFF. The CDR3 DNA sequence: TGCGCCAGCAGCTTGGCCTTTTTTAATGTGGAGGGTAATCATGAGGAGCTGTTTTTT.